The clone carrying this T cell receptor beta chain was recorded once. Antigen: not known. Time point: cycle 4 day 1 (C4D1), after five to seven weeks of nivolumab. All patients relapsed after autologous stem cell transplantation, and brentuximab vedotin exposure varied. Classification of best responses gave complete response, partial response or progressive disease. The repertoire was sequenced with immunoSEQ multiplex PCR; TCRdb's copy has only in-frame clones and lacks some. The repertoire consists of 110,000 or so clones, with over 85% occurring once and the leading ten covering about 20%. The sample originates from a study of PD-1 blockade in classical Hodgkin lymphoma. General observations from the study: Repertoire differences lack defined causes, possibly disease activity or prior therapy. CD4+ but not CD8+ TCR diversity rose significantly by C4D1. Newly diagnosed and completely responding patients shared comparable baseline diversity.

The TCR was taken from a human donor with classical Hodgkin lymphoma. This specimen consisted of peripheral blood mononuclear cells (PBMCs), obtained before the fourth cycle of nivolumab.

CDR3 protein: CASSDSTVFGETQYF. For the CDR3, the DNA is TGTGCCAGCAGTGATTCGACTGTTTTCGGGGAGACCCAGTACTTC. The chain recombines TRBV6-1 with TRBJ2-5; D is undetermined. This CDR3 has 15 residues. Germline values: CDR1 MNHNS, CDR2 SASEGT. V lost 3 bases, J lost 5 bases, and 16 bases lay in between.